This TCR beta chain was sequenced during a study of blood T cell repertoires in COVID-19. This clone was picked up one time. The CDR3 sequence is 15 residues long. Germline values: CDR1 SGHRS, CDR2 YFSETQ. The germline V and J ends were trimmed by 0 bases and 1 base, with 11 bases remaining between them. As processed by the authors: Amplification with reference gene primers provided the estimates of nucleated cell counts. The data were produced by immunoSEQ multiplex PCR, yet TCRdb's version contains in-frame clones alone and is incomplete. The V and J calls and clone size were taken over from that table, and D and trimming were inferred from the DNA. The sample has 70,000 to 95,000 clones, more than 65% seen once.

This sequence originates from a human donor in a cohort sampled during active COVID-19. V gene TRBV5-1 combines with J gene TRBJ2-7, with D perhaps matching TRBD1 (6 bases). The material sequenced was peripheral blood. This CDR3 is CASSLGGTSSYEQYF. DNA of the CDR3: TGCGCCAGCAGCTTGGGGGGGACATCATCCTACGAGCAGTACTTC.